This T cell receptor beta chain was captured by sequencing in a study of CD8 T cells in ankylosing spondylitis. Per the germline V gene, CDR1 is DFQATT and CDR2 is SNEGSKA (reference sequence). The ends were cut back, 2 bases at V and 0 bases at J, with 10 bases in the middle. CDR3 length equals 14 residues. This clonotype appeared a few times. Its antigen is not identified. Study-level points and caveats: Reports say disease-linked clones showed up significantly more in matched ankylosing spondylitis synovial fluid. Blood of patients with ankylosing spondylitis appeared to be characterized by a TCR beta motif of several highly homologous variants.

In making TCR beta libraries, quantitative 5'-RACE with molecular barcodes was used. Via MiXCR, TCRdb re-called the 5' RACE reads, giving one row per CDR3 protein. In the table there are around 770,000 distinct CDR3 sequences, about an eighth of which are singletons. This chain links TRBV20-1 with TRBJ2-5; D uncertain. Input material: blood, either unsorted or a sorted T cell fraction (not recorded which). This receptor was taken from a male donor with ankylosing spondylitis. The CDR3 nucleotides read TGCAGTGCTAGACAGTACCGGTACCAAGAGACCCAGTACTTC. This gives the protein CSARQYRYQETQYF.